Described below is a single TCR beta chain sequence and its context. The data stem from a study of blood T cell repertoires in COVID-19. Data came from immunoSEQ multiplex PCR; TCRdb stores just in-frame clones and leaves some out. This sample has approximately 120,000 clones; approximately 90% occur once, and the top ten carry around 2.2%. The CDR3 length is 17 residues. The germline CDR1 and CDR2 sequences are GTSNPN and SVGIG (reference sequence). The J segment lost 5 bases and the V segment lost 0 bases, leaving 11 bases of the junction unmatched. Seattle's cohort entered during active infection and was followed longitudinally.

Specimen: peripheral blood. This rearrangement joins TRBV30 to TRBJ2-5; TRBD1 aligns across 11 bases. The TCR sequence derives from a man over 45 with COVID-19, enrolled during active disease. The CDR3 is CAWSVPRTGGFGETQYF. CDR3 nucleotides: TGTGCCTGGAGTGTACCCCGGACAGGGGGCTTCGGCGAGACCCAGTACTTC.